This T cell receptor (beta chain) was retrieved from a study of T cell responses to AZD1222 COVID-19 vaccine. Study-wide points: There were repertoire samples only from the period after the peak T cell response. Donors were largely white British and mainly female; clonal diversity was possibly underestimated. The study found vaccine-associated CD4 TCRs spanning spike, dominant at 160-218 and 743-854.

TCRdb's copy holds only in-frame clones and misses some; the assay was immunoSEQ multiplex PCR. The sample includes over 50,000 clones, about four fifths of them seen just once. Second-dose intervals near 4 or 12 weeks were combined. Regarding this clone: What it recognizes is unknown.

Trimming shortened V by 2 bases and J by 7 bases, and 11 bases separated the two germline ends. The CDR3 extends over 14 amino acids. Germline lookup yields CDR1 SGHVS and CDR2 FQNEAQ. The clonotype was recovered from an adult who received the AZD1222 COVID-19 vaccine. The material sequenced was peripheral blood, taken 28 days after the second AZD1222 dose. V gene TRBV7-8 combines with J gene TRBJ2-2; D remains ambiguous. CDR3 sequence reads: CASSLRGFGGELFF. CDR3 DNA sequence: TGTGCCAGCAGCTTACGAGGATTTGGCGGGGAGCTGTTTTTT. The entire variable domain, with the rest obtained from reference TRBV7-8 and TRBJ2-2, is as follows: GAGVSQSPRYKVAKRGQDVALRCDPISGHVSLFWYQQALGQGPEFLTYFQNEAQLDKSGLPSDRFFAERPEGSVSTLKIQRTQQEDSAVYLCASSLRGFGGELFFGEGSRLTVL.